This T cell receptor beta chain was identified in a study of shared clonotypes between healthy human individuals. General study points: Among a handful of donors, approximately 5.4% of naive CD4 clonotypes were found in common. A limitation of the genetic and exposure-history diversity represented arose from few donors.

Samples underwent the assay at deep level. Data came from immunoSEQ multiplex PCR; TCRdb stores just in-frame clones and leaves some out. The table has some 2 million clones, 90% to 95% seen once. Trimming took 4 bases from V and 8 from J; bases not matched to a gene: 4. This CDR3 region has 12 residues. Germline CDR1 reads KGHSH; CDR2 reads LQKENI. Note on this clone: Its target is unknown.

This chain links TRBV18 with TRBJ1-1; 7 positions agree with TRBD1. The source is a man in his late teens or twenties in good health. Sequencing was carried out using naive CD4+ T cells sorted from blood. Subset: CD45RA+ positively selected. CDR3 coding DNA: TGTGCCAGCTCACAGGGGGCGGAAGAAGCTTTCTTT. Translation gives CASSQGAEEAFF.